The clone carrying this T cell receptor beta chain was recorded only once. The antigen remains unidentified. Patients were all untreated before their thyroid surgery. From germline, CDR1 is SGHAT and CDR2 FQNNGV. V lost 8 bases, J lost 2 bases, and 18 bases stayed unmatched. The CDR3 runs to 18 residues. This specimen comes from a study of metastatic and nonmetastatic thyroid tumors. Study as a whole: Across peripheral blood and tumor or nodule tissue samples taken from malignant and benign thyroid patients, the repertoires were compared with one another. Study-wide findings and caveats: In blood and tumor, TCR beta diversity was reportedly significantly higher in malignant thyroid tumors than in benign nodules.

TCRdb re-clonotyped the PCR reads via MiXCR. Of tens of thousands of clones in the sample, roughly 12% were seen once. Sample: blood. This TCR came from a male donor with papillary thyroid cancer or a benign thyroid nodule (not recorded which). Some clones in this sample may be carry-over from other donors' samples. The chain recombines TRBV11-2 with TRBJ2-5, with 9 bases lining up with TRBD2. This CDR3 reads CASAGGVLGGADQETQYF. The CDR3 nucleotides are TGTGCCAGCGCGGGAGGGGTCTTAGGGGGGGCAGATCAAGAGACCCAGTACTTC. Filled out from reference TRBV11-2 and TRBJ2-5, the complete variable domain reads EAGVAQSPRYKIIEKRQSVAFWCNPISGHATLYWYQQILGQGPKLLIQFQNNGVVDDSQLPKDRFSAERLKGVDSTLKIQPAKLEDSAVYLCASAGGVLGGADQETQYFGPGTRLLVL.